The clone carrying this TCR beta chain was seen more than once but under ten times. Its specificity is not known. Germline assignment: CDR1 MDHEN and CDR2 SYDVKM. The CDR3 covers 18 residues. The V end lost 3 bases, the J end lost 0 bases, and 18 bases lay between the germline ends. This specimen belongs to a study of response to subunit inactivated influenza vaccine. Study-wide results and limits: With each seasonal influenza vaccination, the authors suggested, few new T cells are recruited.

Each CDR3 protein is one row after TCRdb ran MiXCR on the RT-PCR reads. The profile shows roughly 780,000 distinct CDR3 sequences, around 18% of them singletons. The rearrangement uses TRBV28 and TRBJ1-5; the D gene is possibly TRBD1 (6 bases). This TCR derives from a man in his forties or fifties who received an inactivated influenza vaccine. This specimen was PBMCs from blood, taken about 5 days after vaccination. CDR3 in DNA: TGTGCCAGCAGTTTTAGACAGGAGTGGAAGTATAGCAATCAGCCCCAGCATTTT. Amino acids: CASSFRQEWKYSNQPQHF. The full variable domain, in which reference TRBV28 and TRBJ1-5 provide the parts outside the CDR3, is DVKVTQSSRYLVKRTGEKVFLECVQDMDHENMFWYRQDPGLGLRLIYFSYDVKMKEKGDIPEGYSVSREKKERFSLILESASTNQTSMYLCASSFRQEWKYSNQPQHFGDGTRLSIL.